These T cell receptor beta chains were read from a single sample in a study of OX40 agonist ivuxolimab in advanced cancers. The method was immunoSEQ multiplex PCR; TCRdb's version includes in-frame clones alone and lacks a portion of them. The data show 95,000 to 100,000 clones, 70% to 85% seen once. The specimen was CD4+ or CD8+ T cells sorted from blood, collected in a trial of the OX40 agonist ivuxolimab. The receptors shown here come from an adult with an advanced solid tumor such as melanoma, head and neck, liver or kidney cancer. Both conserved end residues are trimmed from each CDR3. The D gene is left open where the match is weak.

>TRBV28|TRBJ1-3|TRBD1
ASSWTGDRLRGNTIY
>TRBV7-2|TRBJ1-2|TRBD1
ASSPVPGQANYGYT
>TRBV18|TRBJ2-2|-
ASSLGSDTGELF
>TRBV6-5|TRBJ2-7|-
ASSSTWRSYSYEQY
>TRBV2|TRBJ2-5|TRBD2
ASSESLSSGETQY
>TRBV5-4|TRBJ2-2|-
ASRTDRTTGELF
>TRBV27|TRBJ2-1|TRBD2
ASSLNSLAGINEQF
>TRBV5-4|TRBJ1-2|-
ASSLVGAGYGYT
>TRBV7-9|TRBJ1-5|-
ASSLVEGRYWPQH
>TRBV4-2|TRBJ1-4|TRBD1
ASSSRTGGLEKLF
>TRBV5-5|TRBJ2-2|-
ASSLAYTGELF
>TRBV5-5|TRBJ1-2|-
ASSLGVVAANYGYT
>TRBV11-3|TRBJ2-3|-
ASGRGGATDTQY
>TRBV18|TRBJ2-5|TRBD1
ASSRGTEETQY
>TRBV5-1|TRBJ2-7|TRBD2
ASSPRTSGGPSSYEQY
>TRBV19|TRBJ2-5|-
ASTATGEETQY
>TRBV9|TRBJ1-2|-
ASSQTGSFRGYT
>TRBV11-2|TRBJ2-2|TRBD1
ASSPDRGRGGGELF
>TRBV14|TRBJ2-3|-
ASSPPGVRSTDTQY
>TRBV6-5|TRBJ1-5|-
ASSKLSGSLQPQH
>TRBV7-8|TRBJ2-3|TRBD1
ASSLGGGADTQY
>TRBV7-3|TRBJ2-6|-
ASTLEGSGANVLT
>TRBV19|TRBJ2-7|-
ASKYDGDGAYEQY
>TRBV5-4|TRBJ2-6|-
ASSLEGSGANVLT
>TRBV5-1|TRBJ1-2|TRBD1
ASSRDSLFGYT
>TRBV7-6|TRBJ2-1|-
ASSPSLTYNEQF
>TRBV7-2|TRBJ1-2|-
ASSLNVYGYT
>TRBV6-1|TRBJ2-5|-
ASSEASTGQETQY
>TRBV28|TRBJ1-2|TRBD1
ASSPTGTARSYGYT
>TRBV11-3|TRBJ2-7|TRBD1
ASSERTGLKQY
>TRBV28|TRBJ2-1|-
ASSAFGGGVSDEQF
>TRBV2|TRBJ2-7|-
ASRAMDTSYEQY
>TRBV5-4|TRBJ2-3|-
ASSPGTPKTDTQY
>TRBV4-1|TRBJ2-3|-
ASSRHFTDTQY
>TRBV5-6|TRBJ2-7|-
ASSLGSRSYEQY
>TRBV4-3|TRBJ2-2|-
ASSQATATGELF
>TRBV7-9|TRBJ2-3|-
ASSFGQSTDTQY
>TRBV7-2|TRBJ2-3|TRBD2
ASSLRSRAGVADTQY
>TRBV28|TRBJ1-5|-
ASSLSAGNQPQH
>TRBV5-1|TRBJ2-7|TRBD2
ASSRLAGDYEQY
>TRBV30|TRBJ1-3|-
AWSWGASGYSGNTIY
>TRBV7-2|TRBJ1-1|-
ASSLAARGTEAF
>TRBV5-1|TRBJ2-5|TRBD2
ASSRTSGGQETQY
>TRBV6-5|TRBJ2-7|TRBD2
ASSLGLDTAGQY
>TRBV11-2|TRBJ2-4|-
ASSPGRPLSNIQY
>TRBV30|TRBJ2-7|TRBD1
AWSRDRAGLEQY
>TRBV7-9|TRBJ2-5|TRBD1
ASRDRGETQY
>TRBV7-3|TRBJ2-6|-
ASSQGRGRWSSGANVLT
>TRBV28|TRBJ1-5|-
ASSFRSRPPVSPQH
>TRBV10-3|TRBJ2-3|-
ARSTGDTDTQY
>TRBV5-4|TRBJ2-5|TRBD2
ASSFGHGGGLVGKETQY
>TRBV28|TRBJ1-4|TRBD1
ASTGAGQGREKLF
>TRBV27|TRBJ2-6|-
ASKGRWSSGANVLT